This T cell receptor (beta chain) was captured in a study of blood T cell repertoires in COVID-19. On the study more broadly: Acute and convalescent COVID-19 samples came from the United States, Italy and Spain.

In Cohort 3, a recovered donor had either two negative PCRs, clearance, or symptom resolution. Here immunoSEQ multiplex PCR was the method, and the copy in TCRdb shows in-frame clones only, minus some. This sample carries 350,000 to 400,000 clones, around nine tenths of them seen once, and the ten largest clones take about 1.7%. Germline CDR1 is MDHEN and CDR2 is SYDVKM. CDR3 length: 14 amino acids. J gave up 7 bases and V 7 bases, and 9 bases lay outside the gene matches. The sequenced sample was PBMCs or T cells enriched from blood (not recorded which). The chain carries TRBV28 and TRBJ1-5, with TRBD1 matching 8 bases. The clonotype originates from a woman aged 30 to 39 who had recovered from COVID-19. The CDR3: CASTIGQGGQPQHF. The CDR3 DNA is TGTGCCAGCACCATCGGACAGGGAGGCCAGCCCCAGCATTTT.